The present entry profiles one TCR beta chain with its context. It has no known antigen specificity. One base away there is no much larger clone; base qualities are not given. The CDR3 sequence holds 13 residues, the cysteine and phenylalanine included. Only the CDR3 DNA is retained, 39 bases long and in frame from the first base. Trimming accounts for 6 bases at V and 9 bases at J, while the number of junction bases matched to no gene is 12. CDR1 and CDR2 were assigned from the germline V gene (reference sequence) as GTSNPN and SVGIG. This sample was taken from a study of CD8 T cells in Susac syndrome (dated by TCRdb to the late 2010s). About the study as a whole: Repertoire sequencing was used to test whether CD8+ T cell activation and differentiation in Susac syndrome was antigen driven.

Peripheral blood CD8+ and CD4+ T cells from healthy donors, Susac syndrome patients and multiple sclerosis patients were profiled by high-throughput TCR beta sequencing. Healthy donors were age- and sex-matched controls. Bulk CD8+ and CD4+ T cells were purified by magnetic negative isolation, while CD8+ TEMRA cells were enriched using FACS. Blood was collected in EDTA tubes and processed within 24 hours, with PBMCs isolated through density gradient centrifugation. PBMCs intended for TCR sequencing were frozen in liquid nitrogen and were later thawed in a 37 degrees C water bath. The sorted or isolated CD4+, CD8+ and CD8+ TEMRA cells had a purity of 90% or higher. RNA was extracted using the RNeasy kit, and roughly 0.5 to 1 microgram was reverse transcribed with random hexamers. The immunoSEQ multiplex PCR assay, which covers 54 Vbeta and 13 Jbeta segments, was used to amplify TCR beta CDR3 regions. To correct PCR amplification bias, a synthetic template baseline was used for both primer optimization and computational correction. Per the original workflow: Reads were annotated to V, D and J genes according to IMGT and were analyzed with immunoSEQ Analyzer, with only productive sequences retained. Clonality was calculated as one minus the Shannon entropy normalized by log2 of the number of productive unique sequences. Public and private clones were assessed among the 100 most prevalent clones of each patient and control. Susac-specific clones were defined as absent from healthy and MS cohorts, some 1,000 published viral clones and other ImmuneACCESS disease sequences. The raw public reads went through TCRdb reprocessing: fastp at Q25, MiXCR clone calling, in-frame beta chains kept. Every entry covers one CDR3 protein and lists the most common genes and DNA from its rows. Here the V and J calls rest on TCRdb's processing, not on the authors' analysis. The sample includes around 200,000 distinct CDR3 sequences, with approximately 95% observed a single time. The leading ten clones occupy about 0.095% of the sample.

Study-level results and caveats: The study acknowledged that relatively few individuals were included in the TCR sequencing and HLA analysis.

The sequence came from a human donor in good health. The V and J segments used are TRBV30 and TRBJ2-3; 7 of the junction bases match TRBD2. Sequences were obtained from CD4+ T cells from PBMCs. The bases are TGTGCCTGTATATCCGGGCGGGAGACCACGCAGTATTTT. The translation is CACISGRETTQYF.